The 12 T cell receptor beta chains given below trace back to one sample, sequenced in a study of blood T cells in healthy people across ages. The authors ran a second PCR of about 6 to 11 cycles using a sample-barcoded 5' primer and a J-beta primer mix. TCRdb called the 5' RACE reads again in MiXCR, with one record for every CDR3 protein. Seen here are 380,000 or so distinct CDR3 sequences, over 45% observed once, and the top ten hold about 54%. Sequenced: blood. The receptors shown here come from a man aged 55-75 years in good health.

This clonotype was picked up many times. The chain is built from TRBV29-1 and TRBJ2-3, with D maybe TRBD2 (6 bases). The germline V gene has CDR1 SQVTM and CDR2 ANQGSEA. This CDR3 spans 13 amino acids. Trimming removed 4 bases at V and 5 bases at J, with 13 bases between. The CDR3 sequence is CSVGRRAGDTQYF. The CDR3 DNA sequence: TGCAGCGTTGGTAGGAGGGCGGGAGATACGCAGTATTTT.

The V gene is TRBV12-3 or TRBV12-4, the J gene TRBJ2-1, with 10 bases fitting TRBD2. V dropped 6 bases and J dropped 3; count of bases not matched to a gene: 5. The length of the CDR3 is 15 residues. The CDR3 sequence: CASSPSGRVYNEQFF. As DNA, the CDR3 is TGTGCCAGCAGCCCCAGCGGGAGGGTCTACAATGAGCAGTTCTTC.

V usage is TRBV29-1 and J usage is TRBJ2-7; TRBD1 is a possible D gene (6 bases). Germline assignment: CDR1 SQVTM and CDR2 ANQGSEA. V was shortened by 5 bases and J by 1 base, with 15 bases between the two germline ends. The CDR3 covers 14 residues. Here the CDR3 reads CSVLEGHPSYEQYF. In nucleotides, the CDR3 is TGCAGCGTTCTTGAGGGACATCCGTCCTACGAGCAGTACTTC.

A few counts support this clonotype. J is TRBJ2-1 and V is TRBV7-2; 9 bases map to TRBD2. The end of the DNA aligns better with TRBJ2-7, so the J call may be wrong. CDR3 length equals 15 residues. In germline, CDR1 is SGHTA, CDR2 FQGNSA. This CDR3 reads CASSLSSGVYNEQYF. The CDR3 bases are TGTGCCAGCAGCTTATCTAGCGGGGTCTACAATGAGCAGTACTTC.

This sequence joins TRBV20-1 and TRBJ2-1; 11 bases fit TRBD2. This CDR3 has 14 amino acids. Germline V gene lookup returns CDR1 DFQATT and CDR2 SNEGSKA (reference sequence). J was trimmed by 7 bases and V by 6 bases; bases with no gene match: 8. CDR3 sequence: CSAEELAGANEQFF. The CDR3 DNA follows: TGCAGTGCAGAGGAACTAGCGGGAGCTAATGAGCAGTTCTTC.

This chain's CDR3 is CASSPGTSGYNEQFF. The CDR3 nucleotides read TGTGCCAGCAGCCCGGGGACTAGCGGCTACAATGAGCAGTTCTTC. This sequence joins TRBV7-9 and TRBJ2-1; 11 nucleotides line up with TRBD2. V gave up 5 bases and J gave up 3 bases; unmatched junction bases: 3. The CDR3 runs to 15 residues. From germline, CDR1 is SEHNR and CDR2 FQNEAQ (reference sequence). Full variable domain (outside the CDR3, taken from reference TRBV7-9 and TRBJ2-1): DTGVSQNPRHKITKRGQNVTFRCDPISEHNRLYWYRQTLGQGPEFLTYFQNEAQLEKSRLLSDRFSAERPKGSFSTLEIQRTEQGDSAMYLCASSPGTSGYNEQFFGPGTRLTVL.

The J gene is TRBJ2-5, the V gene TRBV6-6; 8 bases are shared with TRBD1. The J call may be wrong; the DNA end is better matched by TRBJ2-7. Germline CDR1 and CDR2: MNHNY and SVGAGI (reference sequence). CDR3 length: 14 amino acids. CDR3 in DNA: TGTGCCAGCAGTTACGCAGGGGGCTGGGACGAGCAGTACTTC. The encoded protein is CASSYAGGWDEQYF.

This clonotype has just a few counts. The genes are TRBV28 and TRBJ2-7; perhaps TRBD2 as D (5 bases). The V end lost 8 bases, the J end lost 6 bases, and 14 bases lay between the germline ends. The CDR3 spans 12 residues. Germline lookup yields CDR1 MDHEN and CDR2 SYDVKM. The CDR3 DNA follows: TGTGCCAGCGGAGGTACGTTCCTCGAGCAGTACTTC. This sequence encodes CASGGTFLEQYF.

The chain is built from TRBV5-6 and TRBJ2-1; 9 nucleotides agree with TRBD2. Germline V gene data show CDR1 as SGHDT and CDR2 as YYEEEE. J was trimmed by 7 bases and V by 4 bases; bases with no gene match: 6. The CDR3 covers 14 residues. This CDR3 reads CASSGLAGENEQFF. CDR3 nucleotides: TGTGCCAGCAGCGGGTTAGCGGGAGAGAATGAGCAGTTCTTC. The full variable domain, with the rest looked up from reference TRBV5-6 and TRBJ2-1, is DAGVTQSPTHLIKTRGQQVTLRCSPKSGHDTVSWYQQALGQGPQFIFQYYEEEERQRGNFPDRFSGHQFPNYSSELNVNALLLGDSALYLCASSGLAGENEQFFGPGTRLTVL.

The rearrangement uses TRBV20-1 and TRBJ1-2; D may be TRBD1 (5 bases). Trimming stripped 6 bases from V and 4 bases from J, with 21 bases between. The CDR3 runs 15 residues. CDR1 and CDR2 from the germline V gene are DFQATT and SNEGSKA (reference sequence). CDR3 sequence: CSAPMWDLSTYGYTF. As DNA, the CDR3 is TGCAGTGCCCCCATGTGGGACCTGAGTACCTATGGCTACACCTTC.

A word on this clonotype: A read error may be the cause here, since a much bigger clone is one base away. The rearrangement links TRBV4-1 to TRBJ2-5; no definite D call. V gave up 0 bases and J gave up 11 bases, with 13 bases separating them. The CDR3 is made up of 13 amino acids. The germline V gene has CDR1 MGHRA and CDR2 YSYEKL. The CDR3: CASSQEGYLEQYF. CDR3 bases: TGCGCCAGCAGCCAAGAAGGGTACCTTGAGCAGTACTTC.

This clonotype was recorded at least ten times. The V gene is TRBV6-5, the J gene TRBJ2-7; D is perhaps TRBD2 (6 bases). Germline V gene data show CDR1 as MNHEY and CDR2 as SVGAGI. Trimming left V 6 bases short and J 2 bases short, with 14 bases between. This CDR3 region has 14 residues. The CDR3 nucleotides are TGTGCCAGCAGATCGGGAGTCCGGACCTACGAGCAGTACTTC. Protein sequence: CASRSGVRTYEQYF.